This T cell receptor beta chain was sequenced in a study of radiation and T cells in renal cell carcinoma. Regarding the study as a whole: In blood, top tumor clones expanded by 2 weeks, shrinking by 4.

This clone occurred once. The antigen is unknown. TCRdb's copy holds only in-frame clones and misses some; the assay was immunoSEQ multiplex PCR. The sample gives 40,000 to 50,000 clones, about 84% of which show up once; 25% to 30% is in the top ten. CDR1 PRHDT and CDR2 FYEKMQ come from the germline V gene (reference sequence). The V gene lost 0 bases and the J gene lost 4 bases, with 5 bases spanning the gap. CDR3 length: 13 amino acids. Time point here: blood 4 weeks post-SBRT, at nephrectomy. This sample's treatment: 15 Gy SBRT to primary tumor, nephrectomy 4 weeks later. The chain joins TRBV13 to TRBJ2-3; no clear D. The source of this sequence is a woman aged 70 to 79 with renal cell carcinoma. The source was blood, collected from a patient whose treatment included radiotherapy and nephrectomy. CDR3 DNA sequence: TGTGCCAGCAGCTTAGGTGGGGCAGATACGCAGTATTTT. This codes for CASSLGGADTQYF.